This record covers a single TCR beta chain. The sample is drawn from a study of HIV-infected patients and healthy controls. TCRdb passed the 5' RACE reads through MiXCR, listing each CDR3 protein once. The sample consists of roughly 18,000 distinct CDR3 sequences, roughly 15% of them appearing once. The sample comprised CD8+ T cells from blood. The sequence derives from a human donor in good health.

The DNA of the CDR3 is TGTGCCAGCAGCTTATTTCGAGGGAGCAATCAGCCCCAGCATTTT. It translates to CASSLFRGSNQPQHF. The chain recombines TRBV7-8 with TRBJ1-5; D is unclear. With 2 bases removed from V and 1 base from J, the gap between germline ends came to 9 bases. CDR3 length: 15 amino acids. Germline V lookup: CDR1 SGHVS, CDR2 FQNEAQ.